This entry lists 7 T cell receptor beta chains sequenced from one sample in a study of blood T cell repertoires in COVID-19. The method was immunoSEQ multiplex PCR; TCRdb's version includes in-frame clones alone and lacks a portion of them. The sample has approximately 170,000 clones, over 75% seen once. Sequencing input: PBMCs or T cells enriched from blood (not recorded which). The receptors were sampled from a young woman who had recovered from COVID-19.

This chain joins TRBV5-4 and TRBJ2-3, with 16 bases matching TRBD2. Trimming took 3 bases from V and 0 from J; bases not matched to a gene: 1. Germline CDR1 is SGHNT and CDR2 is YYREEE (reference sequence). CDR3 length equals 17 residues. The CDR3 DNA sequence: TGTGCCAGCAGCTCGGGACTAGCGGGAGGGAGCACAGATACGCAGTATTTT. Protein: CASSSGLAGGSTDTQYF.

This chain uses TRBV5-5 with TRBJ2-5; a possible D gene is TRBD1 (5 bases). The length of the CDR3 is 14 residues. From germline, CDR1 is SGHKS and CDR2 YYEKEE (reference sequence). V was clipped by 2 bases and J by 2 bases, with 10 bases between them. Here the CDR3 DNA reads TGTGCCAGCAGCTTATTAGGGGTTCAAGAGACCCAGTACTTC. Its translation is CASSLLGVQETQYF.

The rearrangement links TRBV27 to TRBJ1-2, with no clear D. CDR3 size: 15 residues. The germline CDR1 and CDR2 sequences are MNHEY and SMNVEV (reference sequence). V shed 0 bases and J shed 0 bases, with 8 bases lying between them. The CDR3 reads CASSLSWSTNYGYTF. The CDR3 DNA reads as TGTGCCAGCAGTTTATCGTGGAGCACTAACTATGGCTACACCTTC.

The J gene is TRBJ2-1, the V gene TRBV5-1, with 10 nucleotides matching TRBD1. Trimming took 5 bases from V and 7 from J; bases not matched to a gene: 6. CDR1 is SGHRS and CDR2 is YFSETQ in the germline V gene. The CDR3 consists of 14 residues. The CDR3: CASRGTGVLNEQFF. CDR3 DNA sequence: TGCGCCAGCAGGGGGACAGGGGTCTTGAATGAGCAGTTCTTC.

This sequence joins TRBV5-6 and TRBJ2-7, with D maybe TRBD2 (6 bases). The germline V gene has CDR1 SGHDT and CDR2 YYEEEE. The CDR3 runs 14 residues. Trimming stripped 0 bases from V and 1 base from J, with 8 bases between. In nucleotides, the CDR3 is TGTGCCAGCAGCTTGGTTAGCGGTTCCTACGAGCAGTACTTC. It translates to CASSLVSGSYEQYF. Combining the CDR3 with reference TRBV5-6 and TRBJ2-7 gives the whole variable domain DAGVTQSPTHLIKTRGQQVTLRCSPKSGHDTVSWYQQALGQGPQFIFQYYEEEERQRGNFPDRFSGHQFPNYSSELNVNALLLGDSALYLCASSLVSGSYEQYFGPGTRLTVT.

The chain employs TRBV4-2 and TRBJ2-1; unclear D gene. CDR1 and CDR2 from the germline V gene are LGHNA and YNFKEQ. The CDR3 covers 12 residues. V shed 3 bases and J shed 10 bases, with 10 bases lying between them. CDR3 in DNA: TGTGCCAGCAGCCAGACAATACACGAGCAGTTCTTC. Residues: CASSQTIHEQFF.

This rearrangement joins TRBV18 to TRBJ1-1; maybe TRBD1 (5 bases). The CDR3 is 14 amino acids. CDR1 and CDR2 (germline): KGHSH, LQKENI. The germline V and J ends were trimmed by 2 bases and 1 base, with 8 bases remaining between them. CDR3 protein: CASSPLGANTEAFF. The CDR3 coding sequence is TGTGCCAGCTCACCATTAGGGGCGAACACTGAAGCTTTCTTT.